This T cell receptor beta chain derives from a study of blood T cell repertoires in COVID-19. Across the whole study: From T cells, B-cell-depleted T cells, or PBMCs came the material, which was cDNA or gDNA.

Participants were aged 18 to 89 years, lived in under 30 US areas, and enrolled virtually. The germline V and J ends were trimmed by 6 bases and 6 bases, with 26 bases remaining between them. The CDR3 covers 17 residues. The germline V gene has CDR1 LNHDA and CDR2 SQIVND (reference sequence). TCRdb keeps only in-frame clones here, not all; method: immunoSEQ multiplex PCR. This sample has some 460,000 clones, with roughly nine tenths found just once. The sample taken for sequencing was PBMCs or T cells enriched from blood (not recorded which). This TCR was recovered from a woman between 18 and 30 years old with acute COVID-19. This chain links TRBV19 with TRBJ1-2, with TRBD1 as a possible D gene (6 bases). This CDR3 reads CASSTGTTSNRVDGYTF. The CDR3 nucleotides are TGTGCCAGTAGCACAGGGACAACCTCAAACCGGGTTGATGGCTACACCTTC.